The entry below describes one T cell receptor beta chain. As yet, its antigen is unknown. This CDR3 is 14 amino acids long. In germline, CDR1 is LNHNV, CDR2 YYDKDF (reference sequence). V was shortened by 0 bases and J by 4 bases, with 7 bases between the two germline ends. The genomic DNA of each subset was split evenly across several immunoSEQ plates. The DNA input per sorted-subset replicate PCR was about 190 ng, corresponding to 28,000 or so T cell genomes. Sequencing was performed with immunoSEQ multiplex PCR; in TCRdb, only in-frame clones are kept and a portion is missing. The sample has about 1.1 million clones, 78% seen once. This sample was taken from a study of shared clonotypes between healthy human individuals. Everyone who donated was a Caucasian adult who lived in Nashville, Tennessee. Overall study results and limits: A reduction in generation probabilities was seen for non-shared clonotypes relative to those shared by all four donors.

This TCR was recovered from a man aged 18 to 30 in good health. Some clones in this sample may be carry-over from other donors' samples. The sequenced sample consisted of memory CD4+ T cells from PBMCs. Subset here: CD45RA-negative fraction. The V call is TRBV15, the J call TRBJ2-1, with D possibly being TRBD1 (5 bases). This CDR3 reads CATSRDDRYNEQFF. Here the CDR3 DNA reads TGTGCCACCAGCAGAGACGACAGATACAATGAGCAGTTCTTC.